A selection of T cell receptor beta chains follows, all from one sample in a study of blood T cell repertoires in COVID-19. Clones were sequenced by immunoSEQ multiplex PCR, and TCRdb holds only the in-frame ones, with some missing. Of more than 200,000 clones detected, 85% to 90% appear once; the ten largest clones hold roughly 2.7%. The sequenced sample consisted of peripheral blood. All receptors come from a man aged 25 to 40 with COVID-19, enrolled during active disease. The CDR3 runs from the conserved cysteine through the conserved F or W. D genes are given only for firm matches. Where a row states a size, it is once, few, many or the class of an expanded clone; other rows omit it.

TRBJ2-1 | . | TRBD2 | TRBV20-1 | TGCAGTGCTAGTCAAGGAGCGGGAGGTATCAATGAGCAGTTCTTC | CSASQGAGGINEQFF
TRBJ1-2 | . | . | TRBV7-2 | TGTGCCAGCAGCCCCTCCCAGGGGCAATATGGCTACACCTTC | CASSPSQGQYGYTF
TRBJ1-1 | . | . | TRBV12-3/TRBV12-4 | TGTGCCAGCAGTCTCAGGGATGGAGAAGCTTTCTTT | CASSLRDGEAFF
TRBJ1-1 | . | . | TRBV28 | TGTGCCGCGGCAGGCGGGGGCACTGAAGCTTTCTTT | CAAAGGGTEAFF
TRBJ2-3 | . | TRBD2 | TRBV7-3 | TGTGCCAGCAGCTTAGGGACTAGTTGGGATACGCAGTATTTT | CASSLGTSWDTQYF
TRBJ1-6 | . | . | TRBV6-5 | TGTGCCAGCAGTTACTTTCAGGATAATTCACCCCTCCACTTT | CASSYFQDNSPLHF
TRBJ2-2 | . | TRBD2 | TRBV10-3 | TGTGCCATCAGTGACTTCGCCGGGACTAGGGGGACCGGGGAGCTGTTTTTT | CAISDFAGTRGTGELFF
TRBJ2-1 | . | TRBD2 | TRBV19 | TGTGCCAGTAGTAGATGGACTAGCGGGAGCGATGAGCAGTTCTTC | CASSRWTSGSDEQFF
TRBJ1-3 | . | . | TRBV18 | TGTGCCAGCTCACCAGGGCCGAGCTCTGGAAACACCATATATTTT | CASSPGPSSGNTIYF
TRBJ2-1 | . | . | TRBV11-2 | TGTGCCAGCAGCTTAGATGGCACAGCCCTCAATGAGCAGTTCTTC | CASSLDGTALNEQFF
TRBJ2-7 | once | TRBD1 | TRBV5-6 | TGTGCCAGCAGCACTGGATCGACAGGGACCTACTACGAGCAGTACTTC | CASSTGSTGTYYEQYF
TRBJ2-1 | . | TRBD2 | TRBV7-2 | TGTGCCAGCAGCACTAGCGGGAGCCACTACAATGAGCAGTTCTTC | CASSTSGSHYNEQFF
TRBJ1-5 | . | . | TRBV28 | TGTGCCAGCAGGGGCGGGTATAGCAATCAGCCCCAGCATTTT | CASRGGYSNQPQHF
TRBJ1-2 | . | . | TRBV7-9 | TGTGCCAGCAGCCGGAGTGCTGATGGCTACACCTTC | CASSRSADGYTF
TRBJ1-1 | . | . | TRBV18 | TGTGCCAGCTCACCCCATGAGGAGGGTGAAGCTTTCTTT | CASSPHEEGEAFF
TRBJ2-3 | . | TRBD2 | TRBV15 | TGTGCCACCAGCAGAGATCGGGGGAGGGCCGCAGATACGCAGTATTTT | CATSRDRGRAADTQYF
TRBJ1-5 | . | . | TRBV11-2 | TGTGCCAGCAGCCTGACGAGCAGGTCAGATCAGCCCCAGCATTTT | CASSLTSRSDQPQHF
TRBJ1-6 | . | TRBD1 | TRBV10-1 | TGCGCCAGCAGTGAAGGGGACAGGAGCTCCTATAATTCACCCCTCCACTTT | CASSEGDRSSYNSPLHF
TRBJ1-1 | . | . | TRBV2 | TGTGCCAGCAGACACGACTACACTGAAGCTTTCTTT | CASRHDYTEAFF
TRBJ2-1 | . | . | TRBV7-3 | TGTGCCAGCAGCTCAACTATCTCACAGGGTCGTGAGCAGTTCTTC | CASSSTISQGREQFF
TRBJ2-1 | . | TRBD1 | TRBV12-3/TRBV12-4 | TGTGCCAGCAGACCCGACAGGGGGAATGAGCAGTTCTTC | CASRPDRGNEQFF
TRBJ2-7 | few | . | TRBV7-9 | TGTGCCAGCAGCCTCGGACAGAGCTCCTACGAGCAGTACTTC | CASSLGQSSYEQYF
TRBJ2-7 | . | TRBD2 | TRBV11-2 | TGTGCCAGCAGCCGTGGGACTAGCGGGGTAACCTACGAGCAGTACTTC | CASSRGTSGVTYEQYF
TRBJ1-1 | . | . | TRBV25-1 | TGTGCCAGCAGTGCCAGACCGGGACAAAACACTGAAGCTTTCTTT | CASSARPGQNTEAFF
TRBJ2-3 | . | . | TRBV4-1 | TGCGCCAGCAGCGTACCACTAGTCCCAGATACGCAGTATTTT | CASSVPLVPDTQYF
TRBJ1-6 | . | . | TRBV19 | TGTGCCAGTAGTATAGAAGGCGGCAGCCCTTATAATTCACCCCTCCACTTT | CASSIEGGSPYNSPLHF
TRBJ1-5 | once | . | TRBV7-2 | TGTGCCAGCAGCTTAGTACGCTACTATAGCAATCAGCCCCAGCATTTT | CASSLVRYYSNQPQHF
TRBJ1-2 | . | . | TRBV5-6 | TGTGCCAGCAGCATGACAGGTTATGGCTACACCTTC | CASSMTGYGYTF
TRBJ1-5 | . | TRBD1 | TRBV6-2/TRBV6-3 | TGTGCCAGCAGCGAGAATCTGGGACAGGGAAGCAATCAGCCCCAGCATTTT | CASSENLGQGSNQPQHF
TRBJ1-6 | . | TRBD1 | TRBV3-1/TRBV3-2 | TGTGCCAGCAGCCAAGGGAGCGGGGACAGGTCCTTT | CASSQGSGDRSF
TRBJ1-5 | few | TRBD1 | TRBV2 | TGTGCCAGCAGCGGGACAGGGGGCGGACATCAGCCCCAGCATTTT | CASSGTGGGHQPQHF
TRBJ1-2 | . | TRBD1 | TRBV19 | TGTGCCAGTAGTATAGTAACAGGGGGCGGCTACACCTTC | CASSIVTGGGYTF
TRBJ1-4 | . | . | TRBV30 | TGTGCCTGGAGCTCCCCTGGGGCAGCCTTTGGAAAACTGTTTTTT | CAWSSPGAAFGKLFF
TRBJ2-1 | . | TRBD1 | TRBV5-8 | TGTGCCAGCAGCAAGGGACAGCCATCCTCCTACAATGAGCAGTTCTTC | CASSKGQPSSYNEQFF
TRBJ2-3 | . | . | TRBV7-3 | TGTGCCAGCGGGCGGGGTCGGACAGATACGCAGTATTTT | CASGRGRTDTQYF
TRBJ1-2 | . | TRBD1 | TRBV29-1 | TGCAGCGTCCGGACAGGGGCTGCCTATGGCTACACCTTC | CSVRTGAAYGYTF
TRBJ2-3 | . | TRBD2 | TRBV7-6 | TGTGCCAGCAGCTCCGGATGGGAGGGCAGAACAGATACGCAGTATTTT | CASSSGWEGRTDTQYF
TRBJ1-2 | . | . | TRBV29-1 | TGCAGCGCAAGTCAAGCAGGGTCTGGCTACACCTTC | CSASQAGSGYTF
TRBJ2-2 | . | TRBD2 | TRBV6-2/TRBV6-3 | TGTGCCAGCAGTTACGCGGGACTAGGTGGCGGGGAGCTGTTTTTT | CASSYAGLGGGELFF
TRBJ2-1 | . | TRBD1 | TRBV7-3 | TGTGCCAGCAGCCCTCAGGGGGCGATCGGTAATGAGCAGTTCTTC | CASSPQGAIGNEQFF